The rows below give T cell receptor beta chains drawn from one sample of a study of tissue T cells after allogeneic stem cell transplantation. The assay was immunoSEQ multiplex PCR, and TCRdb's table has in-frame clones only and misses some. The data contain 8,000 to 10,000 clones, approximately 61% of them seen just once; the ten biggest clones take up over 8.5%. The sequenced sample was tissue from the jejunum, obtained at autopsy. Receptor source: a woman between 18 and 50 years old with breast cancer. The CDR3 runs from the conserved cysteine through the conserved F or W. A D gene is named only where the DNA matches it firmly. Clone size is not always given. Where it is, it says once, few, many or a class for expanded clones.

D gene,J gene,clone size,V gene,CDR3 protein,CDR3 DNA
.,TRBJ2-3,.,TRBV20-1,CSGRKTDTQYF,TGCAGCGGTCGTAAAACAGATACGCAGTATTTT
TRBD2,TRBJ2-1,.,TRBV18,CASSPATSGGRGQFF,TGTGCCAGCTCACCCGCGACTAGCGGGGGCCGGGGGCAGTTCTTC
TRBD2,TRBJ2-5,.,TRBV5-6,CASTQGREETQYF,TGTGCCAGCACCCAAGGGAGGGAAGAGACCCAGTACTTC
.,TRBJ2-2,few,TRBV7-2,CASSLAEANTGELFF,TGTGCCAGCAGCTTAGCCGAGGCCAACACCGGGGAGCTGTTTTTT
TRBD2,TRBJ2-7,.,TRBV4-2,CASSQDIETSFSYEQYF,TGTGCCAGCAGCCAAGATATTGAGACTAGCTTCTCCTACGAGCAGTACTTC
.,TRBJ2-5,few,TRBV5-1,CASSDDPGETQYF,TGCGCCAGCAGTGATGACCCGGGGGAGACCCAGTACTTC
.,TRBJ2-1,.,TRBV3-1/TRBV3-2,CASSPTTGDGYEQFF,TGTGCCAGCAGCCCTACGACCGGGGATGGTTATGAGCAGTTCTTC
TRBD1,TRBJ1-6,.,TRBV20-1,CSASGTVDAASYNSPLHF,TGCAGCGCTAGTGGGACAGTCGACGCCGCCTCCTATAATTCACCCCTCCACTTT
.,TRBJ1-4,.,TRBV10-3,CAISEVRGARVTNEKLFF,TGTGCCATCAGTGAGGTCAGGGGCGCGAGGGTGACTAATGAAAAACTGTTTTTT
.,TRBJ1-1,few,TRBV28,CASSFMSEAFF,TGTGCCAGCAGTTTTATGTCTGAAGCTTTCTTT
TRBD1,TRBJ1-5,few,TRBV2,CASSEARTGVPQHF,TGTGCCAGCAGTGAAGCAAGGACAGGGGTACCCCAGCATTTT
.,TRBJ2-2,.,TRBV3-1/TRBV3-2,CASSQVGSMAGELFF,TGTGCCAGCAGCCAAGTCGGATCGATGGCCGGGGAGCTGTTTTTT
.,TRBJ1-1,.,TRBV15,CATSTRQVPDTEAFF,TGTGCCACCAGCACAAGACAGGTCCCTGACACTGAAGCTTTCTTT
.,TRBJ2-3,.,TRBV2,CASSPGHTQYF,TGTGCCAGCAGTCCTGGCCATACGCAGTATTTT
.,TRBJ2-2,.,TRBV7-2,CASSLDWDTGELFF,TGTGCCAGCAGCTTAGATTGGGACACCGGGGAGCTGTTTTTT